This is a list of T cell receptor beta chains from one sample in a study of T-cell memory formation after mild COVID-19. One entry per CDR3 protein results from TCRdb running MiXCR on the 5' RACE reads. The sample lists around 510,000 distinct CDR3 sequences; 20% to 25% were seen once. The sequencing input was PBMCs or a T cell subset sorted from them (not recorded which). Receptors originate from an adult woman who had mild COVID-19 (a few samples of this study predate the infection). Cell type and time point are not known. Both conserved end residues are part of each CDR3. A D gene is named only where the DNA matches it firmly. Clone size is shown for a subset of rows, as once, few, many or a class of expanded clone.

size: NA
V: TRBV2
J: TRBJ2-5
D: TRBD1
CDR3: CASSGDRGLGETQYF
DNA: TGTGCCAGCAGTGGGGACAGGGGGCTGGGAGAGACCCAGTACTTC

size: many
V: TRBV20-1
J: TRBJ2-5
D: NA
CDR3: CSARDRTPLETQYF
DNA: TGCAGTGCTAGAGATCGGACACCATTAGAGACCCAGTACTTC

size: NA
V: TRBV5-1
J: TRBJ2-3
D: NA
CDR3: CASSLEGVADTQYF
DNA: TGCGCCAGCAGCTTGGAGGGTGTAGCAGATACGCAGTATTTT

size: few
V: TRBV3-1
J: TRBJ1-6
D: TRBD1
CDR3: CASSGQGSSYNSPLHF
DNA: TGTGCCAGCAGCGGACAGGGAAGCTCCTATAATTCACCCCTCCACTTT

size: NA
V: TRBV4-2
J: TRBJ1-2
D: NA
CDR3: CASSQEGAGTNYGYTF
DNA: TGTGCCAGCAGCCAAGAGGGGGCAGGGACTAACTATGGCTACACCTTC

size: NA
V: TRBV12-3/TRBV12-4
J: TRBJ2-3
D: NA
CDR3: CASSTDPLGDGDTQYF
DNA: TGTGCCAGCAGTACTGACCCCTTAGGGGACGGGGATACGCAGTATTTT

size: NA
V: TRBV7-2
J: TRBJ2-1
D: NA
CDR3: CASSWPGSYNEQFF
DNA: TGTGCCAGCAGCTGGCCGGGCTCCTACAATGAGCAGTTCTTC

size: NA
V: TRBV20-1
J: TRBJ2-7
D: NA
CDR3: CSASDTAHYEQYF
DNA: TGCAGTGCTTCGGACACGGCCCACTACGAGCAGTACTTC

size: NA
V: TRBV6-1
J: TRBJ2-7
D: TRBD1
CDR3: CASSRQGHEQYF
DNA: TGTGCCAGCAGTAGACAGGGCCACGAGCAGTACTTC

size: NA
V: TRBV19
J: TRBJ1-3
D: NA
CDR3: CASLEGISGNTIYF
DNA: TGTGCCAGCCTGGAAGGGATCTCTGGAAACACCATATATTTT

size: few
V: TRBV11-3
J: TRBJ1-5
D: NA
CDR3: CASSSAPNQPQHF
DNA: TGTGCCAGCAGCTCGGCGCCCAATCAGCCCCAGCATTTT

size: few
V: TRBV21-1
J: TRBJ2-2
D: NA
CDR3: CASSTPRGRDTGELFF
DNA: TGTGCCAGCAGCACCCCCAGGGGGCGGGACACCGGGGAGCTGTTTTTT

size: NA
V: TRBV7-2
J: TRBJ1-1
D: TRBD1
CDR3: CASSTGQPNTEAFF
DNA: TGTGCCAGCAGCACGGGACAGCCAAACACTGAAGCTTTCTTT

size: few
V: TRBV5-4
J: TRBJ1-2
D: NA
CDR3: CASSLGVSLLLTNYGYTF
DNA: TGTGCCAGCAGCTTGGGTGTCAGCCTACTACTCACTAACTATGGCTACACCTTC

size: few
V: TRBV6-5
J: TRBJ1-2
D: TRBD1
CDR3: CASSNDRGSYYGYTF
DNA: TGTGCCAGCAGTAATGACAGGGGGTCTTACTATGGCTACACCTTC

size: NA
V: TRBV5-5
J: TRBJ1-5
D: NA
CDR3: CASSLVWYRQADNQPQHF
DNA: TGTGCCAGCAGCTTGGTCTGGTATAGGCAGGCGGACAATCAGCCCCAGCATTTT

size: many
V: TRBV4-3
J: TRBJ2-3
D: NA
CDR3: CASSQVGLATDTQYF
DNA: TGCGCCAGCAGCCAAGTTGGCCTAGCCACAGATACGCAGTATTTT

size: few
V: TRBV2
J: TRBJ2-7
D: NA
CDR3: CASSEARYYEQYF
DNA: TGTGCCAGCAGTGAGGCTCGATACTACGAGCAGTACTTC

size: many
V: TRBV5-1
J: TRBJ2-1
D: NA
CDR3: CASSFSVGQIDNEQFF
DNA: TGCGCCAGCAGCTTTAGTGTCGGACAGATCGACAATGAGCAGTTCTTC

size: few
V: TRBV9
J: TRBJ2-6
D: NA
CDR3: CASSVFASGANVLTF
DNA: TGTGCCAGCAGCGTATTCGCATCTGGGGCCAACGTCCTGACTTTC

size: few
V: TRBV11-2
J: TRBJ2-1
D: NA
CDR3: CASRLGGSYNEQFF
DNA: TGTGCCAGCAGACTAGGGGGCTCCTACAATGAGCAGTTCTTC

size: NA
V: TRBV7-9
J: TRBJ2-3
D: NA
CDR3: CASSLVAGPSDTQYF
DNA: TGTGCCAGCAGCTTAGTTGCAGGGCCTTCAGATACGCAGTATTTT

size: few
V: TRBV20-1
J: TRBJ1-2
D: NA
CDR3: CSATTQGNYGYTF
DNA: TGCAGTGCTACCACACAGGGTAACTATGGCTACACCTTC

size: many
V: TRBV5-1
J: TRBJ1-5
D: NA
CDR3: CASSPRGDSNQPQHF
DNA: TGCGCCAGCAGCCCCCGCGGTGATAGCAATCAGCCCCAGCATTTT

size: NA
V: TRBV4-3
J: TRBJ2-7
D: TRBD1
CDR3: CASSQDPRETGSYEQYF
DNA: TGCGCCAGCAGCCAAGATCCCAGGGAGACAGGGTCCTACGAGCAGTACTTC

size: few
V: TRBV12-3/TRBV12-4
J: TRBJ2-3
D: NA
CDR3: CASTNRNTDTQYF
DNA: TGTGCCAGCACGAACAGGAACACAGATACGCAGTATTTT

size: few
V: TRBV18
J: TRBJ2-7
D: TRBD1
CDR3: CASSPPGQGGGYEQYF
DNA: TGTGCCAGCTCACCACCGGGACAGGGAGGTGGGTACGAGCAGTACTTC

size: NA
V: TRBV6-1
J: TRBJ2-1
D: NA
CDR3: CASGEAGAIYNEQFF
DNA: TGTGCCAGCGGGGAGGCAGGGGCTATTTACAATGAGCAGTTCTTC

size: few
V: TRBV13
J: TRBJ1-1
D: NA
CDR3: CASSLVGTPVAFF
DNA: TGTGCCAGCAGCTTAGTAGGGACCCCTGTAGCTTTCTTT

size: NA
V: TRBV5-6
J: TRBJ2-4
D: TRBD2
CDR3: CASSLGISGSGKNIQYF
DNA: TGTGCCAGCAGCTTGGGTATTAGCGGGAGTGGCAAAAACATTCAGTACTTC

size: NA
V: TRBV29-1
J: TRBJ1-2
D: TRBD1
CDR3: CSVRQPDRGYGYTF
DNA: TGCAGCGTCCGTCAGCCGGACAGGGGCTATGGCTACACCTTC

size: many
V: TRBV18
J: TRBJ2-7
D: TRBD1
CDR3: CASSIRTGGFYEQYF
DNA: TGTGCCAGCTCAATTCGGACAGGGGGCTTCTACGAGCAGTACTTC

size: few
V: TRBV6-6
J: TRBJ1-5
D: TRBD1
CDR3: CASSYPSGQGKHF
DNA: TGTGCCAGCAGTTACCCCTCGGGACAGGGTAAACATTTT

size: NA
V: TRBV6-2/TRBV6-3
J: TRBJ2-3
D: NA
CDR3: CASRAHRVATDTQYF
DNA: TGTGCCAGCAGAGCCCACAGGGTTGCCACAGATACGCAGTATTTT

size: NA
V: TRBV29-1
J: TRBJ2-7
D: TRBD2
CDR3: CSGRSGSTYEQYF
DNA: TGCAGCGGCCGTAGCGGGAGCACCTACGAGCAGTACTTC

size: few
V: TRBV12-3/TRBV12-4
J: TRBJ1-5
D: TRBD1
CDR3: CASSSPRQGANQPQHF
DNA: TGTGCCAGCAGTTCTCCAAGACAGGGGGCAAATCAGCCCCAGCATTTT

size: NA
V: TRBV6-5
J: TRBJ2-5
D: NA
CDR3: CASSRSGKGETQYF
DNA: TGTGCCAGCAGCCGATCAGGGAAGGGGGAGACCCAGTACTTC

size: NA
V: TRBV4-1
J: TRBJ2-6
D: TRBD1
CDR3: CASSQDWGQGISGANVLTF
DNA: TGCGCCAGCAGCCAAGATTGGGGACAGGGGATCTCTGGGGCCAACGTCCTGACTTTC

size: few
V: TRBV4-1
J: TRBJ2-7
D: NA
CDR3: CASSQDLGTRGEQYF
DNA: TGCGCCAGCAGCCAAGATCTTGGGACAAGAGGCGAGCAGTACTTC

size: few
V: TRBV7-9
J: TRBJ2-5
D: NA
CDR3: CASSLSGTYVSETQYF
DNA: TGTGCCAGCAGCCTCTCCGGGACATATGTTTCGGAGACCCAGTACTTC

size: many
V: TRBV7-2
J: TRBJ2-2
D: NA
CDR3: CASSLRSGSGTGELFF
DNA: TGTGCCAGCAGCTTAAGGAGCGGGTCAGGTACCGGGGAGCTGTTTTTT

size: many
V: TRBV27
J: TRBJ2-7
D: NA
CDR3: CASSLSGGQTYEQYF
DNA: TGTGCCAGCAGTTTATCGGGCGGGCAAACCTACGAGCAGTACTTC

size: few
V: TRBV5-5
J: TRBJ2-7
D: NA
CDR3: CASSLGQLPTHEQYF
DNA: TGTGCCAGCAGCTTGGGGCAGCTTCCCACCCACGAGCAGTACTTC

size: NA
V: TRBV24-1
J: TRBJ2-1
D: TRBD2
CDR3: CATSDLGLAGDNEQFF
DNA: TGTGCCACCAGTGATTTGGGACTAGCGGGGGATAATGAGCAGTTCTTC

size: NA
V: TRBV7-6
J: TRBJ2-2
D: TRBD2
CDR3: CASSFLVRGLARSGELFF
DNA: TGTGCCAGCAGCTTCCTAGTTCGCGGACTAGCGAGGTCCGGGGAGCTGTTTTTT

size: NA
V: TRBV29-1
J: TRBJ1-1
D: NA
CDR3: CSGLQQGNTEAFF
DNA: TGCAGCGGGCTCCAACAGGGAAACACTGAAGCTTTCTTT